These 14 T cell receptor beta chains were sequenced from one sample in a study of shared clonotypes between healthy human individuals. Naive CD8 cells, CD45RO-negative and positively selected for CCR7, excluded terminally differentiated effector memory CD45RA+ cells. Libraries were prepared by immunoSEQ multiplex PCR; TCRdb keeps only in-frame clonotypes and omits some of them. The table shows approximately 590,000 clones, with 95% to 96% occurring only once. Sequenced material: naive CD8+ T cells sorted from blood. Receptors were obtained from a woman under 40 in good health.

The chain employs TRBV28 and TRBJ2-1; 14 bases line up with TRBD2. Unmatched junction bases numbered 5, after V lost 6 bases and J lost 7 bases. The germline V gene has CDR1 MDHEN and CDR2 SYDVKM. This CDR3 contains 15 residues. CDR3 loop: CASRGLAGAWNEQFF. CDR3 nucleotides: TGTGCCAGCAGGGGACTAGCGGGAGCGTGGAATGAGCAGTTCTTC.

J is TRBJ1-5 and V is TRBV4-1; tentative D call: TRBD1 (5 bases). Trimming removed 6 bases at V and 0 bases at J, with 12 bases between. The CDR3 sequence is 15 residues long. Germline V gene data show CDR1 as MGHRA and CDR2 as YSYEKL. This CDR3 is CASRQTEYSNQPQHF. Written as DNA, the CDR3 is TGCGCCAGCAGGCAGACAGAATATAGCAATCAGCCCCAGCATTTT.

The J gene is TRBJ1-1, the V gene TRBV7-2; no reliable D call. Trimming took 0 bases from V and 3 from J, leaving 17 bases between them. This CDR3 contains 17 residues. Germline V gives CDR1 SGHTA, CDR2 FQGNSA. The CDR3 coding sequence is TGTGCCAGCAGCTTAGCGGGAGCCCCTAGACGACACACTGAAGCTTTCTTT. Translation gives CASSLAGAPRRHTEAFF. The full variable domain, its missing parts supplied by reference TRBV7-2 and TRBJ1-1, is GAGVSQSPSNKVTEKGKDVELRCDPISGHTALYWYRQSLGQGLEFLIYFQGNSAPDKSGLPSDRFSAERTGGSVSTLTIQRTQQEDSAVYLCASSLAGAPRRHTEAFFGQGTRLTVV.

The V gene is TRBV27, the J gene TRBJ2-2; 14 bases line up with TRBD2. The V gene's germline CDR1 is MNHEY and CDR2 SMNVEV (reference sequence). J was trimmed by 7 bases and V by 7 bases; bases with no gene match: 5. CDR3 length equals 15 residues. The CDR3 DNA follows: TGTGCCAGCACGAGGGGGACTAGCGGGGGCGGGGAGCTGTTTTTT. Protein: CASTRGTSGGGELFF.

CDR3 amino acids: CASSGNSNEQFF. For the CDR3, the DNA is TGTGCCAGCAGCGGAAACAGCAATGAGCAGTTCTTC. V is TRBV9 and J is TRBJ2-1; D gene uncertain. With 3 bases removed from V and 6 bases from J, the gap between germline ends came to 7 bases. The germline V gene encodes CDR1 SGDLS and CDR2 YYNGEE. CDR3 length equals 12 residues.

Note on this clone: Other DNA variants within this sample encode the same CDR3. V usage is TRBV27 and J usage is TRBJ2-7; D gene ambiguous. This CDR3 has 13 amino acids. Germline loops: CDR1 MNHEY, CDR2 SMNVEV (reference sequence). The V and J ends lost 6 bases and 0 bases respectively, with 9 bases between them. CDR3 DNA: TGTGCCAGCAGGGACGGGTCCTCCTACGAGCAGTACTTC. Protein product: CASRDGSSYEQYF.

The J gene is TRBJ2-7, the V gene TRBV27; D possibly corresponds to TRBD2 (7 bases). The CDR3 covers 14 residues. Germline CDR1 and CDR2: MNHEY and SMNVEV (reference sequence). Trimming removed 3 bases at V and 0 bases at J, with 9 bases between. CDR3 nucleotide sequence: TGTGCCAGCAGTTTTGCGGGGGCCTCCTACGAGCAGTACTTC. Protein sequence: CASSFAGASYEQYF.

The rearrangement links TRBV27 to TRBJ2-3, with 8 bases fitting TRBD2. Germline V gene data show CDR1 as MNHEY and CDR2 as SMNVEV (reference sequence). CDR3 length: 16 amino acids. V lost 6 bases, J lost 5 bases, and 13 bases stayed unmatched. The CDR3 loop is CASSQLAGGLEDTQYF. The CDR3 DNA reads TGTGCCAGCAGCCAGCTAGCGGGCGGTCTCGAAGATACGCAGTATTTT.

This clone is a singleton in its sample. The chain has TRBV27 and TRBJ2-2; D possibly uses TRBD1 or TRBD2 (6 bases each). CDR3 length equals 14 residues. Trimming cost V 3 bases and J 9 bases, with 14 bases left between them. The V gene's germline CDR1 is MNHEY and CDR2 SMNVEV (reference sequence). As DNA, the CDR3 is TGTGCCAGCAGTTTTTATTGGGGGGCCCGGGAGCTGTTTTTT. It yields the protein CASSFYWGARELFF.

The J gene is TRBJ1-1, the V gene TRBV9; weak D call: TRBD1 (5 bases). V gave up 4 bases and J gave up 4 bases, with 11 bases separating them. The CDR3 covers 13 residues. Germline CDR1 reads SGDLS; CDR2 reads YYNGEE. The CDR3 is CASSPPGTTEAFF. For the CDR3, the DNA is TGTGCCAGCAGCCCCCCAGGGACCACTGAAGCTTTCTTT.

V gene TRBV5-5 combines with J gene TRBJ2-7; the match to TRBD1 covers 9 bases. The germline V gene has CDR1 SGHKS and CDR2 YYEKEE (reference sequence). The junction had 6 bases not matched to a gene; V was cut back by 8 bases and J by 3 bases. CDR3 length: 13 amino acids. DNA for the CDR3: TGTGCCAGTAACAGGGGGCCTAGCTACGAGCAGTACTTC. Its protein is CASNRGPSYEQYF.

This chain joins TRBV27 and TRBJ2-1, with 8 positions matching TRBD2. V was pared by 7 bases and J by 0 bases, with 8 bases of the junction left unmatched. CDR1 is MNHEY and CDR2 is SMNVEV in the germline V gene (reference sequence). The CDR3 spans 16 residues. For the CDR3, the DNA is TGTGCCAGCACTGCGGCGCGGGAGGCCTCCTACAATGAGCAGTTCTTC. Protein: CASTAAREASYNEQFF.

The chain employs TRBV6-5 and TRBJ2-2; D gene ambiguous. With 8 bases removed from V and 5 bases from J, the gap between germline ends came to 18 bases. Germline V gene sequence: CDR1 MNHEY, CDR2 SVGAGI. The CDR3 covers 15 residues. For the CDR3, the DNA is TGTGCCAGCCTCGGCGCTGGACCTAGAACCGGGGAGCTGTTTTTT. This codes for CASLGAGPRTGELFF.

This rearrangement joins TRBV30 to TRBJ2-5; D not certain. The CDR3 runs to 12 residues. Trimming removed 3 bases from V and 2 bases from J, with 7 bases in between. Germline CDR1 is GTSNPN and CDR2 is SVGIG (reference sequence). As DNA, the CDR3 is TGTGCCTGGAGCCCTGAACAAGAGACCCAGTACTTC. Translating gives CAWSPEQETQYF.